The subject of this entry is one T cell receptor beta chain. This sample was taken from a study of T cell responses to AZD1222 COVID-19 vaccine. The CDR3 is 16 residues long. The V gene's germline CDR1 is LGHDT and CDR2 YNNKEL (reference sequence). V shed 0 bases and J 3 bases; nucleotides not matched to a gene: 4. Sequenced by immunoSEQ multiplex PCR; TCRdb stores in-frame clones only, minus some. The table records 100,000 or so clones, roughly nine tenths of them present only once. Sequenced here: peripheral blood, sampled on day 0 of AZD1222 vaccination. The gene calls are TRBV3-1 (or the pseudogene TRBV3-2) and TRBJ1-4; 7 bases are a match to TRBD1. This TCR was sampled from an adult in good health. The CDR3 loop reads CASSQERGRANEKLFF. CDR3 in DNA: TGTGCCAGCAGCCAAGAGAGGGGGCGAGCTAATGAAAAACTGTTTTTT.